A selection of T cell receptor beta chains follows, all from one sample in a study of technical replicates of blood from four donors. TCRdb's copy holds only in-frame clones and misses some; the assay was immunoSEQ multiplex PCR. In the table there are about 74,000 clones, around 95% of which are singletons. What was sequenced was T cells isolated from PBMCs. The receptors shown here come from a human donor in good health. Each CDR3 is given with its conserved first and last residue.

j_gene: TRBJ1-4; v_gene: TRBV7-2; CDR3aa: CASSRSQGWSKLFF
j_gene: TRBJ2-7; v_gene: TRBV5-1; CDR3aa: CASSPWTGGAGYEQYF
j_gene: TRBJ1-2; v_gene: TRBV11-2; CDR3aa: CASSLGQSNYGYTF
j_gene: TRBJ2-7; v_gene: TRBV28; CDR3aa: CASSFADRSEQYF
j_gene: TRBJ1-6; v_gene: TRBV5-4; CDR3aa: CASSGDFWQGDSPLHF
j_gene: TRBJ2-1; v_gene: TRBV4-2; CDR3aa: CASSQEGGTSSYNEQFF
j_gene: TRBJ2-1; v_gene: TRBV6-5; CDR3aa: CASSYVGTGGNEQFF
j_gene: TRBJ2-7; v_gene: TRBV4-1; CDR3aa: CASSHSQPGLAGFSYEQYF
j_gene: TRBJ2-1; v_gene: TRBV1; CDR3aa: CTSSPLDEQFF
j_gene: TRBJ2-2; v_gene: TRBV6-1; CDR3aa: CASSGVSGELFF
j_gene: TRBJ2-1; v_gene: TRBV29-1; CDR3aa: CSVAVRMPKHNEQFF
j_gene: TRBJ2-7; v_gene: TRBV7-2; CDR3aa: CASSLGAGGPAYEQYF
j_gene: TRBJ1-1; v_gene: TRBV5-6; CDR3aa: CASSFPRGTHTEAFF
j_gene: TRBJ2-7; v_gene: TRBV19; CDR3aa: CASSIARTGADEQYF
j_gene: TRBJ2-7; v_gene: TRBV5-1; CDR3aa: CASSLDVQGAYEQYF
j_gene: TRBJ2-1; v_gene: TRBV6-6; CDR3aa: CASSYSASGRGNEQFF
j_gene: TRBJ2-7; v_gene: TRBV9; CDR3aa: CASSVGMGSSGPYEQYF
j_gene: TRBJ2-7; v_gene: TRBV18; CDR3aa: CASSNGLAQKWEQYF
j_gene: TRBJ2-7; v_gene: TRBV5-4; CDR3aa: CASSLGSGGAYEQYF
j_gene: TRBJ2-3; v_gene: TRBV6-4; CDR3aa: CASSGGLSTDTQYF
j_gene: TRBJ1-5; v_gene: TRBV5-8; CDR3aa: CASSLTGGEGQPQHF
j_gene: TRBJ2-7; v_gene: TRBV14; CDR3aa: CASSPLYVATYEQYF
j_gene: TRBJ2-1; v_gene: TRBV7-6; CDR3aa: CASSSRDSPGTEQFF
j_gene: TRBJ2-2; v_gene: TRBV25-1; CDR3aa: CASSEQGAGELFF